This TCR beta chain is from a study of blood T cell repertoires in COVID-19 (dated by TCRdb to the early 2020s). Broadly, across the study: Samples covering the acute and convalescent phases of COVID-19 were provided by collaborators in the United States, Italy and Spain. The material from the prospective study consisted of cDNA or gDNA derived from T cells, B-cell-depleted T cells, or PBMCs. HLA class I and class II types, where available, came from metadata supplied by the sample provider rather than from assay-based typing. The samples were drawn from two sources: the first 160 participants of the ongoing ImmuneRACE study, and 1,000 to 1,500 subjects contributed by 6 global collaborators. The dataset comprised deeply sampled blood TCRbeta repertoires from subjects exposed to, actively infected with, or recovered from COVID-19. The repertoires were released in a freely available public database intended as a resource for research on the immune response to SARS-CoV-2. A de-identified subject ID, COVID-19 status, age in years and sex were almost always included in the sample metadata.

Collaborating institutions collected whole blood in K2EDTA tubes following their own protocols. For TCRbeta analysis, collaborator samples were shipped as frozen whole blood, as isolated PBMCs, or as DNA extracted from either sample type. V sheds 2 bases and J sheds 10 bases, leaving 9 bases between their ends. Including cysteine and phenylalanine, the CDR3 has 11 amino acids. Just CDR3 DNA is preserved here, 33 bases in frame from base 1. In the germline V gene, CDR1 corresponds to MNHEY and CDR2 to SVGAGI. Here is what the overall study found, with its caveats: How much clinical and demographic metadata was included differed by source and by participant, and the metadata was provided uncurated.

Turning to this clone: Its antigen target is currently unknown. No quality values exist for individual bases; no much larger clone is one base distant.

TCRbeta CDR3 regions were amplified from genomic DNA using the immunoSEQ Assay, a bias-controlled multiplex PCR. In the authors' own workflow: The number of nucleated cells in each sample was estimated from the amplification of reference gene primers within the assay. Sequence reads were collapsed and filtered to measure the absolute abundance of every unique TCRbeta CDR3 rearrangement. For each sample, productive Simpson clonality was calculated by taking the square root of Simpson's diversity index across productive rearrangements. TCRdb retrieved this table from immuneACCESS and kept in-frame rearrangements only. Not all clones are present; in checked studies, unresolved V genes account for under half, and no reason is known for the remainder. That table furnishes V, J and clone size, whereas the DNA furnished D and trimming. The sample data list 25,000 to 35,000 clones, and roughly 80% of these were observed just once. Roughly 43% of the sample is held by the ten biggest clonotypes.

The receptor comes from a woman of 80 years or more with acute or convalescent COVID-19. The chain uses TRBV6-5 and TRBJ2-7, with the D gene not clear enough to name. Material: peripheral blood. The CDR3 is CASSYPPTQYF. DNA sequence: TGTGCCAGCAGTTACCCCCCAACTCAGTACTTC.